These 14 T cell receptor beta chains came from one sample sequenced in a study of T cell changes during pregnancy in multiple sclerosis (dated by TCRdb to about 2019). The library was produced with the immunoSEQ multiplex PCR assay. This is the immuneACCESS table as TCRdb keeps it, with only in-frame sequences that have V and J called. A part of the clones is gone; compared with another copy, unresolved V genes explain less than half, and the rest is unexplained. The sample records more than 14,000 clones, 65% to 90% of which are singletons. Around 20% of the sample rests with the top ten. This specimen consisted of CD8+ T cells from peripheral blood mononuclear cells, obtained in the first trimester of pregnancy. All receptors derive from a female donor with multiple sclerosis, enrolled in a pregnancy study.

The rearrangement uses TRBV6-1 and TRBJ2-3; 11 bases line up with TRBD2. The V and J ends lost 0 bases and 4 bases, in that order; junction bases with no gene match: 3. Germline V gives CDR1 MNHNS, CDR2 SASEGT. CDR3 length: 16 residues. For the CDR3, the DNA is TGTGCCAGCAGTGAAGCGCTAGCGGGGGGTGCAGATACGCAGTATTTT. Translating it yields CASSEALAGGADTQYF.

CDR3 sequence (DNA): TGTGCCTCTAGGGGGCAGTACCCTAGCAATCAGCCCCAGCATTTT. This translates into CASRGQYPSNQPQHF. V and J are TRBV19 and TRBJ1-5, with 7 bases that match TRBD1. Losses at the gene ends were 11 bases for V and 0 bases for J; bases not matched to a gene: 10. CDR3 length equals 15 residues. CDR1 is LNHDA, CDR2 SQIVND, per germline (reference sequence).

The genes are TRBV9 and TRBJ2-2; D may be TRBD1 (8 bases). In germline, CDR1 is SGDLS, CDR2 YYNGEE. The CDR3 extends over 17 amino acids. The germline V and J ends were trimmed by 4 bases and 7 bases, with 23 bases remaining between them. This chain's CDR3 is CASSLGGRTGFSGELFF. In DNA form, the CDR3 reads TGTGCCAGCAGCTTGGGGGGGAGGACAGGGTTCAGCGGGGAGCTGTTTTTT.

This clone occurred a few times. The chain is built from TRBV28 and TRBJ1-5; a possible D gene is TRBD1 (5 bases). Germline V gives CDR1 MDHEN, CDR2 SYDVKM. The CDR3 runs 13 residues. V was clipped by 2 bases and J by 15 bases, with 17 bases between them. The DNA for the CDR3 is TGTGCCAGCAGTTTAAGCATGCGGGACCCCGTGCATTTT. This gives the protein CASSLSMRDPVHF.

CDR3 loop: CASSPDRGYYEQYF. Here the CDR3 DNA reads TGTGCCAGCAGCCCGGACAGGGGGTACTACGAGCAGTACTTC. The chain recombines TRBV5-4 with TRBJ2-7; 10 bases match TRBD1. The CDR3 runs to 14 residues. Germline V gene sequence: CDR1 SGHNT, CDR2 YYREEE (reference sequence). With V trimmed by 4 bases and J by 3 bases, 4 bases remained unmatched. Filled out from reference TRBV5-4 and TRBJ2-7, the complete variable domain reads ETGVTQSPTHLIKTRGQQVTLRCSSQSGHNTVSWYQQALGQGPQFIFQYYREEENGRGNFPPRFSGLQFPNYSSELNVNALELDDSALYLCASSPDRGYYEQYFGPGTRLTVT.

This chain links TRBV4-1 with TRBJ2-1; 10 bases match TRBD1. The CDR3 is 15 amino acids. Germline trimming cut 2 bases from V and 8 bases from J; bases unmatched to any gene: 6. CDR1 is MGHRA and CDR2 is YSYEKL in the germline V gene. The CDR3 bases are TGCGCCAGCAGCCAATGGGGGACAGGGGTTCATGAGCAGTTCTTC. Its protein product is CASSQWGTGVHEQFF.

J is TRBJ2-1 and V is TRBV6-1, with D perhaps TRBD2 (5 bases). The V end was cut by 8 bases, the J end by 6 bases, with 14 bases between. From germline, CDR1 is MNHNS and CDR2 SASEGT. CDR3 length equals 13 residues. Here the CDR3 DNA reads TGTGCCAGCGGACTGGCGCCGGGCAATGAGCAGTTCTTC. Protein: CASGLAPGNEQFF.

This chain connects TRBV7-8 to TRBJ2-7; TRBD1 might be the D (7 bases). V lost 5 bases, J lost 7 bases, and 42 bases lay in between. The germline V gene encodes CDR1 SGHVS and CDR2 FQNEAQ. This CDR3 region has 22 residues. This chain's CDR3 is CASSPRTGRVRSRGGASIEQYF. The DNA of the CDR3 is TGTGCCAGCAGCCCTCGGACAGGACGGGTCAGATCCAGGGGCGGGGCCTCGATTGAGCAGTACTTC.

By share of the sample, this clone is medium-sized. The CDR3 is CASSRSRGVKLAFF. The DNA of the CDR3 is TGTGCCAGCAGCCGGAGCAGGGGCGTTAAGTTAGCTTTCTTT. V is TRBV4-2 and J is TRBJ1-1, with a weak D call TRBD1 (6 bases). Germline-derived CDR1 and CDR2 are LGHNA and YNFKEQ. The V gene lost 4 bases and the J gene lost 10 bases, with 19 bases spanning the gap. The CDR3 contains 14 residues.

This chain connects TRBV2 to TRBJ2-2; perhaps TRBD2 as D (6 bases). The CDR3 contains 14 residues. Germline V gene lookup returns CDR1 SNHLY and CDR2 FYNNEI. Deletions cut 2 bases from V and 7 bases from J, with 11 bases between. The CDR3 DNA sequence: TGTGCCAGCAGTGAACTGGAGGGAATCGGGGAGCTGTTTTTT. This encodes CASSELEGIGELFF.

This chain joins TRBV6-1 and TRBJ1-1; D gene ambiguous. The CDR3 loop spans 16 amino acids. The germline gives CDR1 MNHNS, CDR2 SASEGT. Trimming stripped 1 base from V and 5 bases from J, with 17 bases between. The CDR3 nucleotides read TGTGCCAGCAGTGAAGATGGAGGCCCCTTGATAACTGAAGCTTTCTTT. Translation: CASSEDGGPLITEAFF.

J is TRBJ1-2 and V is TRBV6-1, with 9 bases that match TRBD1. CDR3 length equals 15 residues. Looked up from germline, CDR1 is MNHNS and CDR2 is SASEGT. V lost 2 bases and J lost 7; bases outside the gene matches: 8. CDR3: CASSELRDRVGGYTF. CDR3 bases: TGTGCCAGCAGTGAATTGAGGGACAGGGTTGGTGGCTACACCTTC.

J is TRBJ2-7 and V is TRBV25-1; 10 bases agree with TRBD1. Germline CDR1 and CDR2: MGHDK and SYGVNS. Trimming took 8 bases from V and 3 from J; bases not matched to a gene: 4. The CDR3 consists of 13 residues. The CDR3 coding sequence is TGTGCCAGCGGGACAGGGGTACACTACGAGCAGTACTTC. Residues: CASGTGVHYEQYF.

The chain carries TRBV14 and TRBJ2-1; 8 bases are a match to TRBD1. The trim removed 5 bases at V and 1 base at J, leaving 4 bases unmatched. The length of the CDR3 is 15 residues. Germline loops: CDR1 SGHDN, CDR2 FVKESK. The CDR3 loop reads CASSSRQGSYNEQFF. The CDR3 region has the DNA TGTGCCAGCAGCTCCCGACAGGGGTCCTACAATGAGCAGTTCTTC.